The text below deals with one TCR beta chain. The sample holds one count of this clone. It lacks a known antigen. No base quality information exists; no much larger clone differs at one position. Using the deep immunoSEQ assay, multiplex PCR amplified TCR CDR3 regions from genomic DNA. Genomic DNA extracted from each cell subset was distributed evenly over all wells of several immunoSEQ 96-well plates, and each plate served as one replicate. For sorted subsets, roughly 190 ng of genomic DNA, equivalent to around 30,000 T cell genomes, went into each replicate PCR. The purified libraries were quantified using a Qubit 3.0 fluorometer, sized with a Bioanalyzer 2100, and then quantified again using the KAPA Library Quantification kit. A separate single-read 150-cycle Illumina NextSeq 550 flow cell was used to sequence each immunoSEQ 96-well plate. Concerning the study's data processing: Because only junctional sequences without quality scores were contained in the immunoSEQ output, filtering matching that applied to full-length reads could not be performed. Sequences were annotated with PyIR, a Python wrapper for IgBLAST v1.9, using IMGT germline references to assign V/J genes and CDR3. Reads with weak V/J assignments (E-value above 1e-6), missing CDR3, stop codons, out-of-frame junctions, or ambiguous translated residues were removed. A V3J clonotype was defined by an identical inferred V gene, J gene, and CDR3 amino acid sequence. Percentage overlap between repertoires was calculated by dividing the number of shared unique clonotypes by the size of the smaller repertoire. RTK rarefaction, the Chao1 estimator, and Recon v2.1 estimates of unobserved clonotypes were used to assess repertoire richness. Generation probabilities were computed with OLGA for all TCRbeta clonotypes obtained by the gDNA method from several donors. As stored in TCRdb, this immuneACCESS dataset retains in-frame rearrangements with V and J assigned. A fraction of the clones does not appear; measured against another copy, unresolved V genes explain less than half of the discrepancy, and the remainder lacks a known reason. For V, J and clone size, that table is used; D and trimming come from the DNA. This sample holds 2.3 million or so clones; 93% were observed only once. The ten largest account for 0.35% to 0.45% of the sample.

This sample is drawn from a study of shared clonotypes between healthy human individuals (TCRdb year 2020). Background on the whole study: A few men and two women, aged 18 to 49 years, made up the cohort. Per donor, three plates each were used for CD4 naive and CD4 memory, two for CD8 naive, and one for CD8 memory. To estimate repertoire size and how much clonotype sharing occurs between individuals, the study deeply sequenced the blood TCR repertoires of about five healthy adults. Libraries were prepared and TCR repertoires were sequenced by different laboratories using diverse techniques, in order to increase sequencing depth and limit assay-specific biases. Per donor, leukapheresis produced somewhere between about 0.94 and 9 billion PBMCs. General conclusions and limits of the study: Naive subsets generally had larger estimated clonotype richness than memory subsets did. Even with the large sequencing depth, rarefaction of the sorted-subset datasets indicated that sequencing was incomplete. Because the study included a small number of donors, the genetic and exposure-history diversity represented was limited. Sampling was limited to blood, and TCR repertoires in tissue likely differ from TCR repertoires in blood. Pairwise subsampling led to the expectation that sequencing depth would affect the degree of clonotype sharing among donors. Higher generation probabilities were observed for clonotypes shared by all four sorted-subset donors than for non-shared clonotypes. Sharing across a few donors was observed for around 5% of naive CD4, under 4% of naive CD8, 2% to 2.5% of memory CD4, and approximately 0.41% of memory CD8 clonotypes.

Healthy HIV-negative adults with no recently reported acute infections or vaccinations were included as donors. All donors were Caucasian adults living in Nashville, Tennessee, USA. CD4+ T cells were enriched by magnetic negative selection, after which naive cells were positively selected on CD45RA and the negative fraction was taken as the memory subset. Blood was collected by leukapheresis, and PBMCs were isolated by Ficoll-Histopaque density gradient centrifugation and then cryopreserved in liquid nitrogen vapor phase. Analytical flow cytometry was used to check the purity and quantity of every magnetically sorted T cell population. From each sorted fraction, genomic DNA was isolated and quantified by UV absorbance on a Nanodrop 2000c. Per the germline V gene, MNHEY is the CDR1 and SVGAGI is the CDR2. Spanning cysteine to phenylalanine, the CDR3 consists of 13 amino acids. Just CDR3 DNA is preserved here, 39 bases in frame from base 1. The junction shows trimming of 1 base on V and 2 bases on J, plus 4 bases between the germline ends.

The chain is assembled from TRBV6-5 and TRBJ2-3; the D segment cannot be called with confidence. Source material: naive CD4+ T cells from PBMCs. Reading the label with the study, this specimen's cell subset or site is: CD45RA+ positively selected. This TCR came from a man aged 18 to 29 in good health. Some clones in this sample may be carry-over from other donors' samples. The CDR3 has the sequence CASSYFPTDTQYF. The DNA reads as follows: TGTGCCAGCAGTTACTTTCCCACAGATACGCAGTATTTT.